A single sample gave rise to the 18 T cell receptor beta chains below, sequenced in a study of spatial heterogeneity in lung cancer (dated by TCRdb to 2018 to 2020). Study-wide conclusions, independent of this receptor: A correlation was observed between the number of expanded intratumoral alpha and beta TCRs and the tumor nonsynonymous mutation count.

The antigens these receptors bind are not known. The label giving this sample's time point can be read as: sample taken at primary tumor resection. The library was generated by 5' RACE. The instrument was a NextSeq 500. The public reads were run again by TCRdb, first through fastp at Q25 and then through MiXCR, and only productive beta chains were kept. Under each unique CDR3 protein, matching rows form one entry showing the most common genes and DNA. The sample table shows 1,000 to 1,500 distinct CDR3 sequences, and 25% to 30% are seen once. The ten largest clones take up 20% to 25% of the sample. The specimen was lung tumor tissue, collected at surgery. The receptors stem from a male donor with early-stage non-small cell lung cancer.

V usage is TRBV11-1 and J usage is TRBJ2-5; D is possibly TRBD1 (6 bases). V lost 5 bases, J lost 1 base, and 14 bases lay in between. CDR3 length: 15 amino acids. The germline V gene has CDR1 SGHAT and CDR2 FQDESV (reference sequence). CDR3 in amino acids: CASSAANRAQETQYF. CDR3 bases: TGTGCCAGCAGCGCAGCGAACAGGGCCCAAGAGACCCAGTACTTC. The variable domain in full, completed from reference TRBV11-1 and TRBJ2-5, reads EAEVAQSPRYKITEKSQAVAFWCDPISGHATLYWYRQILGQGPELLVQFQDESVVDDSQLPKDRFSAERLKGVDSTLKIQPAELGDSAMYLCASSAANRAQETQYFGPGTRLLVL.

This clonotype appeared a few times. The J gene is TRBJ2-5, the V gene TRBV7-6; D assignment may be TRBD1 or TRBD2 (5 bases each). The germline gives CDR1 SGHVS, CDR2 FNYEAQ. V was trimmed by 1 base and J by 8 bases, leaving 14 bases between them. The CDR3 is 14 residues long. The CDR3 region has the DNA TGTGCCAGCAGCTTAGGGGGGACCAGGGAAACCCAGTACTTC. The encoded protein is CASSLGGTRETQYF.

The CDR3 sequence is CASSPGTSGEQYF. Here the CDR3 DNA reads TGTGCCAGCAGCCCCGGGACTAGCGGGGAGCAGTACTTC. V is TRBV28 and J is TRBJ2-7; 12 positions match TRBD2. Germline V gene sequence: CDR1 MDHEN, CDR2 SYDVKM. The J segment lost 7 bases and the V segment lost 6 bases, leaving 4 bases of the junction unmatched. The CDR3 is 13 residues long.

Relative to its sample, this clonotype is large. The chain couples TRBV20-1 to TRBJ2-7; 7 nucleotides align to TRBD2. V was pared by 1 base and J by 2 bases, with 11 bases of the junction left unmatched. This CDR3 is 16 amino acids long. Per germline, CDR1 DFQATT and CDR2 SNEGSKA (reference sequence). The CDR3 spells CSARVVSGPTAYEQYF. CDR3 coding DNA: TGCAGTGCTAGAGTAGTTAGCGGGCCCACCGCCTACGAGCAGTACTTC.

This sequence joins TRBV20-1 and TRBJ2-7, with 8 bases identical to TRBD1. The CDR3 has 15 residues. CDR1 is DFQATT, CDR2 SNEGSKA, per germline (reference sequence). The V segment lost 3 bases and the J segment 2 bases; nucleotides outside the gene matches: 9. The CDR3 is CSARGAGGLTYEQYF. The CDR3 DNA is TGCAGTGCTAGGGGAGCAGGGGGCTTAACCTACGAGCAGTACTTC.

This clonotype rates as medium-sized. This chain links TRBV5-1 with TRBJ2-3; 8 bases agree with TRBD2. V gave up 5 bases and J gave up 2 bases; unmatched junction bases: 4. The CDR3 is 14 residues long. Germline CDR1 SGHRS, CDR2 YFSETQ. CDR3 bases: TGCGCCAGCAGACTAGCGGTATTCACAGATACGCAGTATTTT. It codes for CASRLAVFTDTQYF.

This clonotype was observed a few times. The gene calls are TRBV5-1 and TRBJ2-5; D is perhaps TRBD2 (6 bases). In germline, CDR1 is SGHRS, CDR2 YFSETQ. The CDR3 runs 15 residues. Trimming pared 2 bases from V and 1 base from J, leaving 12 bases between. The CDR3, as DNA: TGCGCCAGCAGCTTCCGCGGGGCCACCCAAGAGACCCAGTACTTC. Amino acids: CASSFRGATQETQYF.

The table lists this clonotype with a few counts. This sequence joins TRBV29-1 and TRBJ2-7, with 10 bases identical to TRBD1. Per the germline V gene, CDR1 is SQVTM and CDR2 is ANQGSEA. After removal of 5 bases from V and 4 bases from J, the junction contained 8 bases not matched to a gene. CDR3 length: 14 residues. CDR3 sequence reads: CSVSGQGDPYEQYF. As DNA, the CDR3 is TGCAGCGTTTCTGGACAGGGGGATCCTTACGAGCAGTACTTC.

This clonotype has more than one count but fewer than ten. The V gene is TRBV20-1, the J gene TRBJ1-2; D may be TRBD1 (5 bases). The V gene's germline CDR1 is DFQATT and CDR2 SNEGSKA (reference sequence). CDR3 length equals 13 residues. The germline V and J ends were trimmed by 4 bases and 3 bases, with 12 bases remaining between them. The CDR3 sequence: CSATPGTDYGYTF. The CDR3 bases are TGCAGTGCTACCCCCGGGACGGACTATGGCTACACCTTC.

This chain links TRBV28 with TRBJ1-1, with D unclear. The CDR3 consists of 12 residues. The V gene lost 5 bases and the J gene lost 2 bases, with 6 bases spanning the gap. Per the germline V gene, CDR1 is MDHEN and CDR2 is SYDVKM. Written as DNA, the CDR3 is TGTGCCAGCAGTGCCTCTAACACTGAAGCTTTCTTT. This gives the protein CASSASNTEAFF.

V gene TRBV6-2 or TRBV6-3 combines with J gene TRBJ2-7, with TRBD2 identical over 7 bases. Germline V gives CDR1 MNHEY, CDR2 SVGEGT. The CDR3 spans 15 residues. Trimming cost V 5 bases and J 3 bases; bases outside gene matches: 10. CDR3 coding DNA: TGTGCCAGCAGTGAGATTACGGGAGGAGACTACGAGCAGTACTTC. Translated, it gives CASSEITGGDYEQYF.

This clonotype has more than one count but fewer than ten. The chain has TRBV29-1 and TRBJ1-2; 7 nucleotides match TRBD1. V lost 6 bases to trimming and J lost 4 bases; unmatched junction nucleotides: 11. The CDR3 consists of 14 residues. Germline V gene sequence: CDR1 SQVTM, CDR2 ANQGSEA. The CDR3 sequence is CSVTGTEGSYGYTF. As DNA, the CDR3 is TGCAGCGTGACCGGGACAGAGGGGAGCTATGGCTACACCTTC.

This clonotype counts as large. The chain combines TRBV11-2 with TRBJ2-1; a possible D gene is TRBD2 (5 bases). Germline V CDR1 and CDR2: SGHAT, FQNNGV. The length of the CDR3 is 12 residues. Trimming pared 3 bases from V and 8 bases from J, leaving 8 bases between. Here the CDR3 DNA reads TGTGCCAGCAGCTTGTTCGGGGATGAGCAGTTCTTC. Translating it yields CASSLFGDEQFF.

This clonotype was seen a handful of times. The chain links TRBV29-1 to TRBJ1-2; D unclear. V was pared by 7 bases and J by 5 bases, with 11 bases between. Germline values: CDR1 SQVTM, CDR2 ANQGSEA. The CDR3 runs to 11 residues. CDR3: CSGWESYGYTF. The CDR3 nucleotides read TGCAGCGGCTGGGAGAGTTATGGCTACACCTTC.

The chain is built from TRBV28 and TRBJ2-7; D remains ambiguous. V was clipped by 6 bases and J by 2 bases, with 11 bases between them. The CDR3 consists of 13 residues. Germline values: CDR1 MDHEN, CDR2 SYDVKM. CDR3 sequence (DNA): TGTGCCAGCAGCCTACCCGTGCCCTACGAGCAGTACTTC. Translation gives CASSLPVPYEQYF.

By frequency in the sample, this clonotype is medium-sized. The chain links TRBV7-8 to TRBJ2-3, with 10 bases aligning to TRBD1. The trim removed 6 bases at V and 0 bases at J, leaving 6 bases unmatched. Germline CDR1 SGHVS, CDR2 FQNEAQ. This CDR3 has 16 amino acids. The CDR3 spells CASSFRGQGSTDTQYF. The CDR3 nucleotides read TGTGCCAGCAGTTTCAGGGGACAGGGGAGCACAGATACGCAGTATTTT.

By share of the sample, this clonotype is large (0.1 to 1%). This chain joins TRBV6-5 and TRBJ2-7; 7 bases line up with TRBD2. The CDR3 length is 14 residues. CDR1 and CDR2 (germline): MNHEY, SVGAGI. Trimming at V came to 2 bases and at J to 4 bases, leaving 5 bases not matched to a gene. CDR3 loop: CASSYGGGGYEQYF. Written as DNA, the CDR3 is TGTGCCAGCAGTTACGGGGGGGGAGGATACGAGCAGTACTTC.

V gene TRBV21-1 combines with J gene TRBJ2-2; TRBD1, the table's D call, lacks a check against the DNA. TRBV21-1 is deemed a pseudogene. The CDR3 runs 14 residues. The CDR3 coding sequence is TGTGCCAGCAGGACCCCCTCGGGGACCGGGGAGCTGTTTTTT. It specifies CASRTPSGTGELFF.